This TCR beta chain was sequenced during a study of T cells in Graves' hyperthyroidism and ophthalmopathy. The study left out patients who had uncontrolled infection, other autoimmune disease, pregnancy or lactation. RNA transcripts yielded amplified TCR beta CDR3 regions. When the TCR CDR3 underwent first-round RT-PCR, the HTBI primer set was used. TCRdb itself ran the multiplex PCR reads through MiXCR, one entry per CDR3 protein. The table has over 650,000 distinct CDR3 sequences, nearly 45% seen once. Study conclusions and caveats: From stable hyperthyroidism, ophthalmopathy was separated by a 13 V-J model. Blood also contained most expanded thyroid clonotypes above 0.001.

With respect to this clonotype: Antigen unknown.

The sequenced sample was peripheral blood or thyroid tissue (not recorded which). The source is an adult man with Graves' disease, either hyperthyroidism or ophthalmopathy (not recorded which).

The CDR3 DNA is TGTGCCAGCAGCTTAGTACGGGGAGAGACTAATTCACCCCTCCACTTT. Its translation: CASSLVRGETNSPLHF. The chain combines TRBV7-8 with TRBJ1-6; D not certain. This CDR3 has 16 amino acids. Trimming pared 1 base from V and 6 bases from J, leaving 13 bases between. Germline CDR1 reads SGHVS; CDR2 reads FQNEAQ.